This TCR beta chain appears in the sequencing data of a study of PD-L1 blockade in urothelial cancer. Whole-study context: Atezolizumab therapy began for patients in the mid-2010s, dosed at 1,200 mg intravenously every 3 weeks. T cells were recovered from blood samples at a median of 141,255.

Generated by immunoSEQ multiplex PCR, the TCRdb table keeps only in-frame clones and is missing some. The sample includes about 29,000 clones, around 87% of them seen just once. Of note for this clone: No antigen is known for it.

Overall study results and limits: Survival was better when pretreatment blood TCR clonality fell below the median.

The CDR3 sequence is 14 residues long. The V and J ends lost 7 bases and 2 bases, in that order; junction bases with no gene match: 8. Per the germline V gene, CDR1 is SGDLS and CDR2 is YYNGEE. Material: PBMCs, obtained around atezolizumab (anti-PD-L1) treatment. The receptor comes from a man aged 45 to 65 with urothelial cancer. This sequence joins TRBV9 and TRBJ2-7; 8 bases line up with TRBD2. The CDR3: CASRGGVPPYEQYF. The DNA for the CDR3 is TGTGCCAGCCGGGGGGGGGTCCCGCCCTACGAGCAGTACTTC.